This is a list of T cell receptor beta chains from one sample in a study of monozygotic twins with inflammatory bowel disease. TCRdb reanalyzed the 5' RACE reads and collapses them to one entry per CDR3 protein, without DNA. This sample contains approximately 200,000 distinct CDR3 sequences. Sequencing input: blood. Receptors were obtained from a human donor with ulcerative colitis or Crohn's disease, or a healthy co-twin of an affected twin (not recorded which). CDR3s include the opening cysteine and the closing phenylalanine or tryptophan.

v_call	j_call	cdr3_aa
TRBV7-2	TRBJ1-1	CASSSNYPNTEAFF
TRBV7-3	TRBJ2-2	CASSSGGLADTGELFF
TRBV7-3	TRBJ1-2	CASSLDGLYGYTF
TRBV16	TRBJ1-4	CASSQDRGFGKLFF
TRBV6-1	TRBJ2-1	CASSGGLGGYNEQFF
TRBV6-5	TRBJ2-2	CASSYSGEAPRHTGELFF
TRBV5-4	TRBJ2-7	CASGARGTYEQYF
TRBV6-1	TRBJ2-1	CASSADSGGSYNEQFF
TRBV12-3/TRBV12-4	TRBJ2-4	CASSFSGGLYIQYF
TRBV12-3/TRBV12-4	TRBJ2-1	CASSLVAGGGNEQFF
TRBV5-6	TRBJ2-1	CASSLAQGVIYNEQFF
TRBV20-1	TRBJ2-3	CSARSGGNTDTQYF
TRBV20-1	TRBJ1-5	CSASSGNQPQHF
TRBV4-3	TRBJ2-5	CASSWGQGETQYF
TRBV24-1	TRBJ2-5	CATSDKGAETQYF
TRBV28	TRBJ2-7	CASSSGGQTYEQYF
TRBV12-3/TRBV12-4	TRBJ2-2	CASIAGRNTGELFF
TRBV6-1	TRBJ1-6	CVSSEEARVGGALHF
TRBV12-3/TRBV12-4	TRBJ2-3	CASSSSEFALDTQYF
TRBV5-5	TRBJ1-4	CASSLTGPSNEKLFF
TRBV5-1	TRBJ2-1	CASSLNGGAHNEQFF
TRBV6-5	TRBJ2-4	CASSLRAAKNIQYF
TRBV7-9	TRBJ2-3	CASSSRQGTDTQYF
TRBV7-9	TRBJ1-6	CASSSTALESPLHF
TRBV11-2	TRBJ1-1	CASSLIQNTEAFF
TRBV12-3/TRBV12-4	TRBJ2-4	CASSLREPKNIQYF
TRBV11-2	TRBJ2-6	CASSPAGFGTPYSGANVLTF
TRBV7-2	TRBJ2-5	CASSFRHPQKETQYF
TRBV29-1	TRBJ2-7	CSVGDGSYEQYF
TRBV6-1	TRBJ2-2	CASRETGTGGFTGELFF
TRBV25-1	TRBJ2-3	CASSESGVRTDTQYF
TRBV5-1	TRBJ1-2	CASSRDGGLKNGYTF
TRBV5-1	TRBJ2-5	CASSLEAPGETQYF
TRBV6-5	TRBJ2-1	CASSYSNSNEQFF
TRBV12-3/TRBV12-4	TRBJ2-1	CASSFSGRDEQFF
TRBV2	TRBJ2-1	CASNGPGQRSYNEQFF
TRBV12-3/TRBV12-4	TRBJ1-1	CASSLSGGGEAFF
TRBV30	TRBJ2-3	CASLEKYTQYF
TRBV20-1	TRBJ2-1	CSASGTSGGSNEQFF
TRBV5-1	TRBJ1-1	CASSFGGTLEAFF
TRBV4-1	TRBJ2-1	CASSQDNRVSYNEQFF
TRBV10-3	TRBJ2-2	CAISVNSGIGTGELFF
TRBV5-4	TRBJ1-6	CASSLVGQGAKNSPLHF
TRBV10-3	TRBJ1-5	CAISESLSMPQHF
TRBV7-2	TRBJ2-1	CASSLWVYNEQFF